This passage covers 3 T cell receptor beta chains from one sample sequenced in a study of blood T cell repertoires in COVID-19. The repertoire was sequenced with immunoSEQ multiplex PCR; TCRdb's copy has only in-frame clones and lacks some. Of 50,000 to 75,000 clones listed, about 80% are singletons. The specimen sequenced was peripheral blood. These receptor sequences come from a man older than 75 with active or convalescent COVID-19.

The rearrangement uses TRBV29-1 and TRBJ1-4, with TRBD1 matching 7 bases. From germline, CDR1 is SQVTM and CDR2 ANQGSEA. V was pared by 4 bases and J by 7 bases, with 6 bases of the junction left unmatched. The CDR3 consists of 13 residues. Here the CDR3 reads CSVGRGRGEKLFF. In DNA, the CDR3 is TGCAGCGTTGGAAGGGGGCGCGGTGAAAAACTGTTTTTT.

This chain connects TRBV7-2 to TRBJ2-1, with TRBD2 as a possible D gene (5 bases). The CDR3 spans 15 residues. Germline V gene lookup returns CDR1 SGHTA and CDR2 FQGNSA. Trimming removed 5 bases at V and 0 bases at J, with 11 bases between. DNA of the CDR3: TGTGCCAGCAGCGGACGGGATTCCTCCTACAATGAGCAGTTCTTC. It encodes CASSGRDSSYNEQFF.

This chain links TRBV12-3 or TRBV12-4 with TRBJ1-2; TRBD1 is a possible D gene (5 bases). The CDR3 loop spans 12 amino acids. V was clipped by 4 bases and J by 2 bases, with 5 bases between them. CDR3 sequence (DNA): TGTGCCAGCAGTTGGACAAACTATGGCTACACCTTC. It specifies CASSWTNYGYTF.